This TCR beta chain stems from a study of T cell repertoires in cytomegalovirus infection. Across the whole study: In public TCR beta signatures, there were indications of both CMV infection and matching HLA type.

This clonotype was observed many times. No antigen is known for it. TCRdb reprocessed the reads via MiXCR and lists one record per CDR3 protein. The table lists about 900,000 distinct CDR3 sequences, about a third of them singletons. CDR1 MNHEY and CDR2 SMNVEV come from the germline V gene (reference sequence). The CDR3 consists of 13 residues. V lost 5 bases and J 4 bases, leaving 9 bases between the germline ends. Points from the study as a whole: Carriage of CMV together with the relevant HLA was identifiable through cumulative public TCR beta family frequency.

The receptor's source is a human donor in good health (CMV status not recorded). Some clones in this sample may be carry-over from other donors' samples. The chain employs TRBV27 and TRBJ2-1; no clear D. Sample: cultured CD8+ T cells from PBMCs, taken from culture after CMV antigen stimulation. The CDR3 bases are TGTGCCAGCAGTAGCCGGGTATACAATGAGCAGTTCTTC. Translated: CASSSRVYNEQFF.